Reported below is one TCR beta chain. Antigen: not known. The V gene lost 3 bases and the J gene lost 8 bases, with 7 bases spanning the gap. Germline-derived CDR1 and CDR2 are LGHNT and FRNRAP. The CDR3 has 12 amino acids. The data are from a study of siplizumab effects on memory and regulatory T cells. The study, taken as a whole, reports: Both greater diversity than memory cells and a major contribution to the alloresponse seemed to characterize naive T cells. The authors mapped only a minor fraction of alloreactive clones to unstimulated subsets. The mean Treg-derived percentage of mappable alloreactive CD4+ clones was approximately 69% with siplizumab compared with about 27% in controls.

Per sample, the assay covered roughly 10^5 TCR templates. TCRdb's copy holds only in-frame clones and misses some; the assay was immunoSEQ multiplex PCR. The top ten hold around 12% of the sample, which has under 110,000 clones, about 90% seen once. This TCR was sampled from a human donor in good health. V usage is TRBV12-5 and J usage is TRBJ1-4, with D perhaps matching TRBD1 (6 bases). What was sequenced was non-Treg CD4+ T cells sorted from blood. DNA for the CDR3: TGTGCTAGTGGTTTCAGGGGAGAAAAACTGTTTTTT. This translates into CASGFRGEKLFF.